A single sample gave rise to the 26 T cell receptor beta chains below, sequenced in a study of control samples from healthy donors and cancer patients. This table comes from immunoSEQ multiplex PCR, and its TCRdb copy is limited to in-frame clones, with some not included. The sample includes about 110,000 clones, approximately 82% of them seen just once. Sequenced input: blood. The receptors were gathered from a man between 18 and 35 years old in good health.

V is TRBV3-1 (or the pseudogene TRBV3-2) and J is TRBJ2-2, with 10 bases matching TRBD1. Germline-derived CDR1 and CDR2 are LGHDT and YNNKEL (reference sequence). V gave up 2 bases and J gave up 4 bases; unmatched junction bases: 1. This CDR3 region has 15 residues. The CDR3 is CASSQRDRGTGELFF. The CDR3 bases are TGTGCCAGCAGCCAACGGGACAGGGGCACCGGGGAGCTGTTTTTT.

The chain recombines TRBV28 with TRBJ1-6; D unresolved. V dropped 1 base and J dropped 7 bases, with 11 bases sitting between them. Per germline, CDR1 MDHEN and CDR2 SYDVKM. This CDR3 spans 15 amino acids. The CDR3 is CASSLYRVGNSPLHF. The CDR3 DNA follows: TGTGCCAGCAGTTTATATAGGGTTGGGAATTCACCCCTCCACTTT.

This chain joins TRBV6-4 and TRBJ1-2, with 7 bases matching TRBD1. Germline V gene data show CDR1 as MRHNA and CDR2 as SNTAGT. The CDR3 has 13 residues. The ends lost 4 bases at V and 8 bases at J; junction bases unmatched: 7. The CDR3 is CASSATTGSGYTF. The CDR3 DNA sequence: TGTGCCAGCAGTGCGACGACAGGGTCGGGCTACACCTTC.

About this clone: Germline is not matched at one junction end, which may reflect a read error. The chain recombines TRBV10-3 with TRBJ1-6, with D unresolved. Germline V lookup: CDR1 ENHRY, CDR2 SYGVKD. The CDR3 covers 13 residues. CDR3 amino acids: CAIRESTSSPLHF. The DNA of the CDR3 is TGTGCCATCAGAGAGTCGACATCCTCACCCCTCCACTTT.

In DNA form, the CDR3 reads TGTGCCACCTCCGACGGTGACTACGAGCAGTACGTC. Amino acids: CATSDGDYEQYV. The rearrangement joins TRBV15 to TRBJ2-7; no firm D call. Trimming removed 8 bases at V and 3 bases at J, with 11 bases between. Germline V gene lookup returns CDR1 LNHNV and CDR2 YYDKDF (reference sequence). The CDR3 has 12 residues.

This clone was counted once. The chain is built from TRBV7-2 and TRBJ2-2, with a weak D call TRBD2 (6 bases). The CDR3 is 15 residues long. V was clipped by 2 bases and J by 0 bases, with 7 bases between them. CDR1 is SGHTA and CDR2 is FQGNSA in the germline V gene. CDR3 in amino acids: CASSLTSTNTGELFF. In DNA form, the CDR3 reads TGTGCCAGCAGCTTAACTAGCACGAACACCGGGGAGCTGTTTTTT.

This clone showed up just once. Other DNA variants within this sample encode the same CDR3. The chain couples TRBV18 to TRBJ2-7; 8 bases agree with TRBD1. V lost 2 bases and J lost 6; bases outside the gene matches: 3. This CDR3 is built from 13 residues. The germline V gene has CDR1 KGHSH and CDR2 LQKENI. DNA of the CDR3: TGTGCCAGCTCACCAACCGACAGGGGCGAGCAGTACTTC. Translation gives CASSPTDRGEQYF. The full variable domain, completed using reference TRBV18 and TRBJ2-7, is NAGVMQNPRHLVRRRGQEARLRCSPMKGHSHVYWYRQLPEEGLKFMVYLQKENIIDESGMPKERFSAEFPKEGPSILRIQQVVRGDSAAYFCASSPTDRGEQYFGPGTRLTVT.

The chain couples TRBV6-5 to TRBJ2-5, with no clear D. The length of the CDR3 is 13 residues. Trimming stripped 3 bases from V and 5 bases from J, with 10 bases between. Germline-derived CDR1 and CDR2 are MNHEY and SVGAGI. The CDR3 nucleotides read TGTGCCAGCAGTTATTCGGTGGAGGAGACCCAGTACTTC. Translated, it gives CASSYSVEETQYF.

The chain joins TRBV12-3 or TRBV12-4 to TRBJ1-2; D is ambiguous. The V gene lost 5 bases and the J gene lost 4 bases, with 11 bases spanning the gap. The CDR3 has 13 residues. The CDR3 DNA reads as TGTGCCAGCAGTAGGGATCAAGGCTATGGCTACACCTTC. This codes for CASSRDQGYGYTF.

V gene TRBV20-1 combines with J gene TRBJ1-2; 8 bases map to TRBD1. CDR3 length: 16 amino acids. Germline CDR1 DFQATT, CDR2 SNEGSKA (reference sequence). V shed 3 bases and J 2 bases; nucleotides not matched to a gene: 11. CDR3 in amino acids: CSASRGAGGGNYGYTF. The CDR3 DNA reads as TGCAGTGCTAGTAGGGGGGCAGGGGGCGGAAACTATGGCTACACCTTC.

The rearrangement joins TRBV25-1 to TRBJ1-4, with TRBD1 matching 8 bases. The CDR3 is 18 residues long. The V gene end was trimmed by 5 bases and the J gene end by 6 bases; junction bases not matched to a gene: 17. From germline, CDR1 is MGHDK and CDR2 SYGVNS. CDR3 nucleotides: TGTGCCAGCAGTACTCCCGGGACAGGTGGGAAAGTAGATGAAAAACTGTTTTTT. Amino acid sequence: CASSTPGTGGKVDEKLFF.

V gene TRBV29-1 combines with J gene TRBJ1-2, with D possibly matching TRBD1 (5 bases). V shed 7 bases and J shed 7 bases, with 13 bases lying between them. CDR1 and CDR2 from the germline V gene are SQVTM and ANQGSEA. The CDR3 sequence is 11 residues long. The DNA for the CDR3 is TGCAGCGCTAACACGGGGGGTGGCTACACCTTC. This sequence encodes CSANTGGGYTF.

CDR3 protein: CAWSVVWGAAGELFF. As DNA, the CDR3 is TGTGCCTGGAGTGTAGTATGGGGGGCCGCCGGGGAGCTGTTTTTT. The chain combines TRBV30 with TRBJ2-2; perhaps D is TRBD1 or TRBD2 (6 bases each). CDR1 and CDR2 from the germline V gene are GTSNPN and SVGIG (reference sequence). CDR3 length: 15 amino acids. The V gene lost 0 bases and the J gene lost 6 bases, with 14 bases spanning the gap.

This chain links TRBV7-6 with TRBJ2-5; TRBD2 matches at 9 bases. This CDR3 is built from 16 residues. Germline CDR1 and CDR2: SGHVS and FNYEAQ. V lost 2 bases to trimming and J lost 5 bases; unmatched junction nucleotides: 9. This chain's CDR3 is CASSLWAGGPKETQYF. CDR3 nucleotide sequence: TGTGCCAGCAGCTTATGGGCGGGGGGGCCGAAGGAGACCCAGTACTTC.

The chain employs TRBV2 and TRBJ2-7; D unclear. Per germline, CDR1 SNHLY and CDR2 FYNNEI. This CDR3 has 15 residues. The ends were cut back, 2 bases at V and 2 bases at J, with 13 bases in the middle. CDR3 loop: CASSERSVQTYEQYF. Written as DNA, the CDR3 is TGTGCCAGCAGTGAAAGGTCGGTACAGACCTACGAGCAGTACTTC.

The chain recombines TRBV15 with TRBJ2-2; D may be TRBD1 (6 bases). The CDR3 is 15 residues long. The V end was cut by 4 bases, the J end by 1 base, with 10 bases between. The germline gives CDR1 LNHNV, CDR2 YYDKDF (reference sequence). CDR3 DNA sequence: TGTGCCACCAGCAAACCGACAGGGAACACCGGGGAGCTGTTTTTT. Its protein product is CATSKPTGNTGELFF.

The gene calls are TRBV11-2 and TRBJ2-7, with a weak D call TRBD2 (6 bases). The germline V and J ends were trimmed by 8 bases and 3 bases, with 14 bases remaining between them. This CDR3 has 13 amino acids. The germline CDR1 and CDR2 sequences are SGHAT and FQNNGV. The CDR3 sequence: CASSRRGLYEQYF. CDR3 DNA: TGTGCCAGCTCCCGTCGGGGACTCTACGAGCAGTACTTC.

The chain joins TRBV19 to TRBJ1-5, with a weak D call TRBD1 (6 bases). The CDR3 contains 18 residues. Germline values: CDR1 LNHDA, CDR2 SQIVND (reference sequence). Trimming left V 4 bases short and J 3 bases short, with 22 bases between. CDR3 residues: CASSTKGLTGLLNQPQHF. The DNA for the CDR3 is TGTGCCAGTAGTACAAAGGGGCTGACAGGCCTACTCAATCAGCCCCAGCATTTT.

The rearrangement uses TRBV7-9 and TRBJ2-7; 10 bases line up with TRBD1. The CDR3 sequence is 14 residues long. CDR1 and CDR2 from the germline V gene are SEHNR and FQNEAQ (reference sequence). Germline trimming cut 8 bases from V and 6 bases from J; bases unmatched to any gene: 10. In nucleotides, the CDR3 is TGTGCCAGCTCTACAGACAGGGGGCGATCCGAGCAGTACTTC. This translates into CASSTDRGRSEQYF.

The chain couples TRBV6-4 to TRBJ2-4; the match to TRBD2 covers 9 bases. The CDR3 contains 19 residues. V lost 7 bases and J lost 0; bases outside the gene matches: 16. Germline V CDR1 and CDR2: MRHNA, SNTAGT. CDR3 bases: TGTGCCAGCACCTTTCGGAAGAAGGTAGCGGGGGTAGCCAAAAACATTCAGTACTTC. Translated, it gives CASTFRKKVAGVAKNIQYF.

The chain has TRBV6-5 and TRBJ2-5; D is unclear. Between the trimmed V and J ends, which lost 4 bases and 2 bases, there was a span of 8 bases. Germline V gives CDR1 MNHEY, CDR2 SVGAGI. The CDR3 sequence is 13 residues long. This chain's CDR3 is CASSLSHQETQYF. The CDR3 DNA reads TGTGCCAGCAGTTTGTCCCATCAAGAGACCCAGTACTTC.

This clone occurred once. This chain's CDR3 is CASSTDSENTGELFF. CDR3 nucleotides: TGCGCCAGCAGCACCGACAGTGAGAACACCGGGGAGCTGTTTTTT. This chain links TRBV5-1 with TRBJ2-2; D perhaps matches TRBD1 (5 bases). Trimming stripped 4 bases from V and 1 base from J, with 11 bases between. CDR1 is SGHRS, CDR2 YFSETQ, per germline. CDR3 length equals 15 residues.

The chain uses TRBV25-1 and TRBJ1-1; no firm D call. The V end was cut by 3 bases, the J end by 1 base, with 9 bases between. The CDR3 length is 14 residues. Germline lookup yields CDR1 MGHDK and CDR2 SYGVNS. In nucleotides, the CDR3 is TGTGCCAGCAGTGACGGGCTTTCGAACACTGAAGCTTTCTTT. It yields the protein CASSDGLSNTEAFF.

The J gene is TRBJ2-2, the V gene TRBV6-2 or TRBV6-3; no firm D call. Trimming pared 2 bases from V and 6 bases from J, leaving 7 bases between. Germline V gives CDR1 MNHEY, CDR2 SVGEGT. This CDR3 comprises 13 residues. The DNA for the CDR3 is TGTGCCAGCAGTTACCAGGACGCCGGGGAGCTGTTTTTT. Its translation: CASSYQDAGELFF.

This clone appeared a single time. The chain combines TRBV27 with TRBJ1-2, with D possibly being TRBD1 (5 bases). V lost 3 bases and J 4 bases, leaving 9 bases between the germline ends. This CDR3 is 13 amino acids long. Per germline, CDR1 MNHEY and CDR2 SMNVEV (reference sequence). CDR3 region: CASSLGGSYGYTF. CDR3 sequence (DNA): TGTGCCAGCAGTTTGGGGGGGAGCTATGGCTACACCTTC.

This clone was seen only a few times. The rearrangement joins TRBV7-2 to TRBJ2-3, with D perhaps matching TRBD2 (6 bases). This CDR3 is 15 amino acids long. From germline, CDR1 is SGHTA and CDR2 FQGNSA. Trimming removed 8 bases at V and 6 bases at J, with 21 bases between. DNA for the CDR3: TGTGCCAGCGGGAGGAGAGGCGGGTCTTGGGATACGCAGTATTTT. Translation gives CASGRRGGSWDTQYF.